The clone carrying this TCR beta chain occurred once. The antigen remains undetermined. The record originates from a study of Ad26.COV2.S vaccination and SARS-CoV-2 variants. As for the study in general: The donor was enrolled in the Ad26.COV2.S arm of the COV1001 trial. The study gave Ad26.COV2.S intramuscularly, once or twice 56 days apart.

The treatment: roughly 20 received Ad26.COV2.S at low or high dose, single or two shots; several received placebo; per-sample allocation not given. Day 63 after the first injection of vaccine or placebo was the sampling time. As its vector, the vaccine had Ad26, which expressed Wuhan-strain SARS-CoV-2 spike. Whole-study findings and limits: Marked by substantial breadth, spike-specific CD8+ and CD4+ T cell responses were reportedly seen after vaccination.

Using immunoSEQ multiplex PCR, the repertoire was profiled, and TCRdb retains in-frame clones only, with some absent. In the table there are over 450,000 clones, about 89% of which are singletons. The specimen was peripheral blood, collected in a trial of Ad26.COV2.S vaccine versus placebo. This receptor was taken from a person aged 18-65 years who received the Ad26.COV2.S COVID-19 vaccine or a placebo.

The chain's CDR3 is CAWSPQGQGYYGYTF. The CDR3 nucleotides read TGTGCCTGGAGTCCCCAGGGACAGGGATATTATGGCTACACCTTC. The V call is TRBV30, the J call TRBJ1-2, with 9 bases that match TRBD1. The V segment lost 2 bases and the J segment 5 bases; nucleotides outside the gene matches: 9. The germline CDR1 and CDR2 sequences are GTSNPN and SVGIG (reference sequence). The length of the CDR3 is 15 residues.